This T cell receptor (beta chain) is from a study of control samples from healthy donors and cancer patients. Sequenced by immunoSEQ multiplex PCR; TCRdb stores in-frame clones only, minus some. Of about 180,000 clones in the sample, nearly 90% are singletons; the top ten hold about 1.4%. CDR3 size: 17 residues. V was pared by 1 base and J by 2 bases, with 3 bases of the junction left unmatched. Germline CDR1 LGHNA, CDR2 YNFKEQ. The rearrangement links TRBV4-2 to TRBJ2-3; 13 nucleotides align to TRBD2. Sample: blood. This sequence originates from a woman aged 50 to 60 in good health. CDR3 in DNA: TGTGCCAGCAGCCAAGGACTAGCGGGAGGTGTCACAGATACGCAGTATTTT. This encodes CASSQGLAGGVTDTQYF.